This entry concerns a single T cell receptor (beta chain). What it binds is unknown. The authors extracted RNA and reverse transcribed it into cDNA as the sequencing template. Sequencing used immunoSEQ multiplex PCR; TCRdb keeps in-frame clones, though not all of them. The profile shows about 300,000 clones, roughly 50% of them singletons. The CDR3 is 12 residues long. Trimming took 4 bases from V and 4 from J, leaving 7 bases between them. Germline CDR1 and CDR2: SGHNT and YYREEE (reference sequence). These data are taken from a study of CD8+ T cells in alopecia areata. Across the whole study: Scoring of severity for treated patients was based on percentage of affected scalp area. Study results and caveats: Scalp clonality, together with expanded CD8+ clones among the top 100, fell significantly with tofacitinib.

Stated treatment: oral pan-JAK inhibitor, 5-10 mg twice daily. Alopecia areata patients gave lesional scalp punch biopsies and peripheral blood samples. The TCR was taken from a human donor with alopecia areata. Sequencing was performed on CD4+ T cells sorted from blood, taken at week 24, from a patient treated with tofacitinib. This chain links TRBV5-4 with TRBJ2-3; the D is unclear. In DNA form, the CDR3 reads TGTGCCAGCAGCCCCCCCGCAGATACGCAGTATTTT. As protein: CASSPPADTQYF.